Sequencing of this TCR beta chain was carried out in a study of T cell responses to AZD1222 COVID-19 vaccine. General study results and limits: Regions 160-218 and 743-854 dominated among vaccine-associated CD4 TCRs spanning spike. Baseline seropositivity occurred in only a handful of AZD1222 recipients. Clonal diversity was possibly underestimated, and the donors were mostly white British, with more females. Two AZD1222 administrations were followed by greater Spike-specific TCR breadth and depth.

A word on this clone: The antigen is unknown.

Method: immunoSEQ multiplex PCR; TCRdb's copy keeps in-frame clones and lacks some. The sample yields 150,000 to 250,000 clones, just over 90% seen once. This CDR3 is built from 13 residues. CDR1 and CDR2 from the germline V gene are GTSNPN and SVGIG (reference sequence). V shed 5 bases and J shed 6 bases, with 11 bases lying between them. The chain couples TRBV30 to TRBJ1-6; no definite D call. The source was peripheral blood, collected 28 days after the second AZD1222 dose. The TCR was taken from an adult who received the AZD1222 COVID-19 vaccine. Written as DNA, the CDR3 is TGTGCCTGGGCCCCAGCCGGTAATTCACCCCTCCACTTT. This sequence encodes CAWAPAGNSPLHF.